This paragraph covers one T cell receptor beta chain sequence. Its specificity is not known. This sample was taken from a study of identical twins. Study-level points and caveats: Out-of-frame TCR alpha sharing observed in monozygotic twins exceeded model estimates.

CDR3 length equals 16 residues. Germline CDR1 reads LGHNA; CDR2 reads YSLEER. Trimming removed 0 bases from V and 4 bases from J, with 13 bases in between. A universal primer site was added by template switching, and unique molecular identifiers were carried by the cDNA. TCRdb analysed the 5' RACE reads with MiXCR anew, one entry per CDR3 protein. The repertoire includes hundreds of thousands of distinct CDR3 sequences, about 9.4% of them detected once, and 0.85% to 1% sits in the top ten. Another study also made use of these data, one on yellow fever vaccine responses in identical twins.

This chain uses TRBV4-3 with TRBJ2-1; weak D call: TRBD2 (5 bases). The clonotype was recovered from a woman younger than 30 in good health. The sample was PBMCs. For the CDR3, the DNA is TGCGCCAGCAGCCAAGATGGGGTTGGAGGATACAATGAGCAGTTCTTC. Protein sequence: CASSQDGVGGYNEQFF.